Listed here are 6 T cell receptor beta chains from one sample, sequenced in a study of post-analysis software for immune sequencing data (dated by TCRdb to the mid-2010s). The antigens for these receptors are not known. The protocol used for the library was PCR. The instrument was an Illumina HiSeq 2500. To reduce PCR and sequencing biases, unique molecular identifiers were incorporated into the TCR beta cDNA libraries. TCRdb reprocessed the public reads (quality trimming at Q25 with fastp, clone calling with MiXCR) and kept in-frame beta chains. Every entry covers one CDR3 protein and lists the most common genes and DNA from its rows. Across this sample there are around 700,000 distinct CDR3 sequences, with roughly three fifths seen only once. About 11% of the sample belongs to the ten largest clones. Here is what the overall study found, with its caveats: A few TRBV segments, including TRBV5-6, TRBV5-1 and TRBV20-1, were significantly more frequent in patients than controls.

The sequenced material came from blood. All receptors come from a girl aged 2-15 years with multiple sclerosis.

The V call is TRBV12-3 or TRBV12-4, the J call TRBJ2-4; tentative D call: TRBD1 (6 bases). V dropped 4 bases and J dropped 11 bases, with 18 bases sitting between them. The CDR3 totals 14 residues. CDR3 nucleotides: TGTGCCAGCAGTTCTTCCGGCTCTGAGGGGGTTCAGTACTTC. Translation: CASSSSGSEGVQYF.

This clonotype has only one observation. This sequence joins TRBV20-1 and TRBJ1-1; D is undetermined. The V gene lost 1 base and the J gene lost 11 bases, with 17 bases spanning the gap. The CDR3 is 13 amino acids. Germline-derived CDR1 and CDR2 are DFQATT and SNEGSKA (reference sequence). The chain's CDR3 is CSARGPTGLGAFF. The CDR3, as DNA: TGCAGTGCTAGAGGCCCCACCGGCCTCGGGGCTTTCTTT.

The chain joins TRBV10-3 to TRBJ2-1; 12 bases fit TRBD2. Looked up from germline, CDR1 is ENHRY and CDR2 is SYGVKD. The CDR3 is made up of 13 amino acids. J gave up 6 bases and V 9 bases, and 3 bases lay outside the gene matches. CDR3 residues: CAIAGLAGNEQFF. For the CDR3, the DNA is TGTGCCATAGCGGGACTAGCGGGCAATGAGCAGTTCTTC.

In this sample, this clonotype turned up once. This rearrangement joins TRBV4-2 to TRBJ1-1; 7 nucleotides line up with TRBD1. The V and J ends lost 4 bases and 7 bases, in that order; junction bases with no gene match: 12. Germline assignment: CDR1 LGHNA and CDR2 YNFKEQ. The CDR3 length is 15 residues. Written as DNA, the CDR3 is TGTGCCAGCAGCCCGGAGGGGAGGGGGCGCGATGAAGCTTTCTTT. Its protein product is CASSPEGRGRDEAFF.

The rearrangement joins TRBV6-4 to TRBJ2-3; the D is unclear. The CDR3 is made up of 14 amino acids. V lost 2 bases to trimming and J lost 6 bases, with 12 bases between them. In germline, CDR1 is MRHNA, CDR2 SNTAGT. CDR3 sequence: CASSDPLEGDTQYF. As DNA, the CDR3 is TGTGCCAGCAGTGACCCTCTGGAAGGGGATACGCAGTATTTT.

The CDR3 bases are TGTGCCAGCAGCCCCCGGACAGTCCCAGATACGCAGTATTTT. This sequence encodes CASSPRTVPDTQYF. The chain employs TRBV4-2 and TRBJ2-3; D possibly corresponds to TRBD1 (6 bases). The V gene lost 4 bases and the J gene lost 4 bases, with 12 bases spanning the gap. Germline V gene lookup returns CDR1 LGHNA and CDR2 YNFKEQ. CDR3 length: 14 residues.